The clone carrying this T cell receptor beta chain was seen only a few times. What it binds is unknown. The data were obtained in a study of cytomegalovirus exposure and HLA in healthy donors. The CDR3 consists of 18 residues. The germline gives CDR1 ENHRY, CDR2 SYGVKD. Trimming cost V 4 bases and J 10 bases; bases outside gene matches: 15. The PCR was carried out with 60 Vbeta primers and 13 Jbeta primers. Only in-frame clones appear in the TCRdb table, and some are missing; sequencing was by immunoSEQ multiplex PCR. The sample has around 70,000 clones; approximately 60% are singletons. Whole-study findings and limits: Earlier analysis looked at TCR beta V segments, and most were productive about 87% or about 30% of the time.

The TCR was taken from a man younger than 40 in good health and CMV-seronegative. This chain joins TRBV10-3 and TRBJ1-6; 11 nucleotides match TRBD1. The sample comprised PBMCs. CDR3 region: CAISVEGTAGTGGSPLHF. In nucleotides, the CDR3 is TGTGCCATCAGTGTTGAAGGGACCGCCGGGACAGGGGGGTCACCCCTCCACTTT.